This T cell receptor (beta chain) was recovered during a study of blood T cells in healthy people across ages. Findings of the study overall: What prevented conclusive comparison of naive and antigen-experienced cells was that PBMCs were unsorted.

This clonotype has just a few counts. What it binds is unknown. This sequence may be a read error, since a much larger clone differs from it by one base. The CDR3 has 14 residues. Germline values: CDR1 MNHEY, CDR2 SVGAGI. Trimming removed 4 bases at V and 6 bases at J, with 16 bases between. Together with a sample-barcoded 5' primer, a J-beta primer mix was included in a second PCR lasting roughly 6 to 12 cycles. MiXCR, run by TCRdb on the 5' RACE reads, gives a single entry per CDR3 protein. This sample carries some 900,000 distinct CDR3 sequences, more than 25% of them seen once, and the ten largest clones take roughly 17%.

Material for sequencing was blood. The source is a woman aged 80 or over in good health. V usage is TRBV6-5 and J usage is TRBJ2-7; the D gene is possibly TRBD2 (5 bases). The CDR3 DNA reads TGTGCCAGCAGTTCCCCCCGGGGTATCGGCGAGCAGTACTTC. It is translated as CASSSPRGIGEQYF.